This T cell receptor (beta chain) was sequenced for a study of OX40 agonist ivuxolimab in advanced cancers. For the study at large: In this cohort, patients received ivuxolimab, an agonistic anti-OX40 (CD134) antibody.

Study-wide findings and caveats: Researchers did not determine the expanded peripheral T cells' antigen specificity. In CD8+ T cells, expanded clones were on average more numerous than in CD4+.

CDR1 is SGHRS, CDR2 YFSETQ, per germline. V dropped 0 bases and J dropped 4 bases, with 7 bases sitting between them. This CDR3 region has 14 residues. On cycle 4 day 1 and cycle 7 day 1, as well as at baseline, blood was sampled. The assay was immunoSEQ multiplex PCR, and TCRdb's table has in-frame clones only and misses some. The profile shows nearly 55,000 clones, 80% to 90% of them singletons. Points on this clone: Its antigen is unknown.

The V and J genes are TRBV5-1 and TRBJ2-2; a possible D gene is TRBD1 (6 bases). The specimen was CD4+ or CD8+ T cells sorted from blood, collected in a trial of the OX40 agonist ivuxolimab. The TCR originated in an adult with an advanced solid tumor such as melanoma, head and neck, liver or kidney cancer. CDR3 DNA sequence: TGCGCCAGCAGCTTGGGACAGGTCACCGGGGAGCTGTTTTTT. Protein sequence: CASSLGQVTGELFF.